The next 26 T cell receptor beta chains were all read from a single sample in a study of blood T cell repertoires in COVID-19. The assay was immunoSEQ multiplex PCR, and TCRdb's table has in-frame clones only and misses some. The sample comprises roughly 100,000 clones, around 90% of which are singletons, and around 3.1% rests with the top ten. Sequencing was carried out using peripheral blood. These receptors came from a man aged 50 to 59 in a cohort sampled during active COVID-19.

V gene TRBV18 combines with J gene TRBJ2-3; D remains unclear. The CDR3 is made up of 13 amino acids. Germline CDR1 and CDR2: KGHSH and LQKENI. Trimming pared 0 bases from V and 5 bases from J, leaving 6 bases between. The CDR3 reads CASSPPNGDTQYF. The CDR3 nucleotides read TGTGCCAGCTCACCACCGAACGGAGATACGCAGTATTTT. Complete variable domain (other parts from reference TRBV18 and TRBJ2-3): NAGVMQNPRHLVRRRGQEARLRCSPMKGHSHVYWYRQLPEEGLKFMVYLQKENIIDESGMPKERFSAEFPKEGPSILRIQQVVRGDSAAYFCASSPPNGDTQYFGPGTRLTVL.

The chain carries TRBV10-3 and TRBJ2-2, with 9 bases identical to TRBD1. V was pared by 4 bases and J by 5 bases, with 5 bases of the junction left unmatched. There are 15 residues in the CDR3. CDR1 is ENHRY, CDR2 SYGVKD, per germline. The chain's CDR3 is CAISGTGVGTGELFF. For the CDR3, the DNA is TGTGCCATCAGTGGGACAGGGGTCGGGACCGGGGAGCTGTTTTTT.

The gene calls are TRBV2 and TRBJ1-1, with a weak D call TRBD1 (5 bases). The CDR3 totals 15 residues. V lost 3 bases and J lost 0, with 11 bases in between. Germline V lookup: CDR1 SNHLY, CDR2 FYNNEI. CDR3 residues: CASSEVRVLNTEAFF. CDR3 sequence (DNA): TGTGCCAGCAGTGAGGTCAGGGTTTTGAACACTGAAGCTTTCTTT.

This clone was counted a few times. The chain has TRBV29-1 and TRBJ1-2; D gene ambiguous. Germline V gene sequence: CDR1 SQVTM, CDR2 ANQGSEA. There are 13 residues in the CDR3. The V and J ends lost 4 bases and 4 bases respectively, with 13 bases between them. CDR3 region: CSVVWAAVYGYTF. DNA of the CDR3: TGCAGCGTTGTTTGGGCAGCCGTCTATGGCTACACCTTC.

The J gene is TRBJ1-4, the V gene TRBV5-6; D remains ambiguous. Germline V lookup: CDR1 SGHDT, CDR2 YYEEEE. Trimming cost V 0 bases and J 8 bases, with 11 bases left between them. The CDR3 is 14 residues long. CDR3 protein: CASSLAGIGEKLFF. CDR3 sequence (DNA): TGTGCCAGCAGCTTGGCGGGGATTGGAGAAAAACTGTTTTTT.

V usage is TRBV11-3 and J usage is TRBJ1-2; 7 nucleotides line up with TRBD1. V lost 1 base to trimming and J lost 4 bases; unmatched junction nucleotides: 9. The CDR3 consists of 16 residues. Germline values: CDR1 SGHNT, CDR2 YENEEA. The CDR3 loop reads CASSLVLGQAIYGYTF. The CDR3 region has the DNA TGTGCCAGCAGCTTAGTTCTCGGACAGGCAATCTATGGCTACACCTTC.

V usage is TRBV7-9 and J usage is TRBJ1-2; D possibly corresponds to TRBD1 (6 bases). Germline V gene sequence: CDR1 SEHNR, CDR2 FQNEAQ (reference sequence). The ends were cut back, 1 base at V and 4 bases at J, with 13 bases in the middle. The CDR3 sequence is 15 residues long. For the CDR3, the DNA is TGTGCCAGCAGCTTAGGGGGGACATCCAGCTATGGCTACACCTTC. Translation gives CASSLGGTSSYGYTF.

This sequence joins TRBV7-2 and TRBJ2-1; 10 bases fit TRBD1. This CDR3 region has 15 residues. The germline V gene has CDR1 SGHTA and CDR2 FQGNSA. V was clipped by 5 bases and J by 5 bases; unmatched bases: 6. The CDR3 DNA follows: TGTGCCAGCAGCACAGGGACAGGGGTAAACAATGAGCAGTTCTTC. This codes for CASSTGTGVNNEQFF.

This sequence joins TRBV28 and TRBJ1-5, with D uncertain. V dropped 3 bases and J dropped 3 bases, with 9 bases sitting between them. This CDR3 contains 14 residues. CDR1 and CDR2 from the germline V gene are MDHEN and SYDVKM. The CDR3 DNA reads TGTGCCAGCAGTTTTGAGAGGTCCAATCAGCCCCAGCATTTT. Its protein product is CASSFERSNQPQHF.

V usage is TRBV5-1 and J usage is TRBJ2-7, with a tentative D call TRBD1 (6 bases). Trimming pared 3 bases from V and 3 bases from J, leaving 10 bases between. The CDR3 totals 13 residues. The germline V gene encodes CDR1 SGHRS and CDR2 YFSETQ. In DNA, the CDR3 is TGCGCCAGCAGCTCGGTGACAGGCTACGAGCAGTACTTC. This sequence encodes CASSSVTGYEQYF.

The rearrangement links TRBV5-4 to TRBJ2-7; TRBD1 is a possible D gene (5 bases). The CDR3 loop spans 15 amino acids. Trimming stripped 0 bases from V and 2 bases from J, with 12 bases between. Germline loops: CDR1 SGHNT, CDR2 YYREEE (reference sequence). DNA for the CDR3: TGTGCCAGCAGCTTGGCGGCAGGGCTTCCCTACGAGCAGTACTTC. This encodes CASSLAAGLPYEQYF.

This sequence joins TRBV5-1 and TRBJ1-6; no firm D call. CDR1 SGHRS and CDR2 YFSETQ come from the germline V gene. The ends were cut back, 3 bases at V and 14 bases at J, with 15 bases in the middle. This CDR3 comprises 13 residues. CDR3 sequence reads: CASSSYTGEALHF. The CDR3 DNA reads as TGCGCCAGCAGCTCCTATACGGGAGAGGCCCTCCACTTT.

V and J are TRBV6-6 and TRBJ2-7; 8 positions match TRBD1. Germline CDR1 MNHNY, CDR2 SVGAGI (reference sequence). The length of the CDR3 is 16 residues. The trim removed 4 bases at V and 2 bases at J, leaving 10 bases unmatched. The CDR3 here is CASSSRDRGTPYEQYF. The CDR3 nucleotides read TGTGCCAGCAGTTCCCGAGACAGGGGTACTCCCTACGAGCAGTACTTC.

V is TRBV7-7 and J is TRBJ1-4, with 7 bases identical to TRBD1. Germline V gene data show CDR1 as SSHAT and CDR2 as FNYEAQ (reference sequence). The CDR3 contains 15 residues. V lost 2 bases and J lost 5; bases outside the gene matches: 5. This chain's CDR3 is CASSLSTGPNEKLFF. In DNA, the CDR3 is TGTGCCAGCAGCTTATCGACAGGGCCAAATGAAAAACTGTTTTTT. Using reference TRBV7-7 and TRBJ1-4 for the parts outside the CDR3, the full variable domain is GAGVSQSPRYKVTKRGQDVTLRCDPISSHATLYWYQQALGQGPEFLTYFNYEAQPDKSGLPSDRFSAERPEGSISTLTIQRTEQRDSAMYRCASSLSTGPNEKLFFGSGTQLSVL.

The rearrangement uses TRBV14 and TRBJ2-3; no reliable D call. Germline CDR1 reads SGHDN; CDR2 reads FVKESK. V was cut by 4 bases and J by 5 bases, with 4 bases left in between. The length of the CDR3 is 11 residues. CDR3 nucleotides: TGTGCCAGCAGCCCCGGAGATACGCAGTATTTT. Protein sequence: CASSPGDTQYF.

This chain uses TRBV5-1 with TRBJ2-5, with 9 nucleotides matching TRBD1. CDR3 length: 17 amino acids. The germline V gene encodes CDR1 SGHRS and CDR2 YFSETQ. Trimming removed 0 bases from V and 5 bases from J; junction bases left unmatched: 11. The chain's CDR3 is CASSLAGQGARRETQYF. For the CDR3, the DNA is TGCGCCAGCAGCTTGGCGGGACAGGGTGCCAGGCGGGAGACCCAGTACTTC.

The chain recombines TRBV15 with TRBJ1-5; D remains ambiguous. With 0 bases removed from V and 4 bases from J, the gap between germline ends came to 7 bases. The CDR3 totals 14 residues. CDR1 LNHNV and CDR2 YYDKDF come from the germline V gene (reference sequence). This CDR3 is CATSRDRRNQPQHF. The CDR3 DNA reads TGTGCCACCAGCAGAGATAGGAGAAATCAGCCCCAGCATTTT. Filled out from reference TRBV15 and TRBJ1-5, the complete variable domain reads DAMVIQNPRYQVTQFGKPVTLSCSQTLNHNVMYWYQQKSSQAPKLLFHYYDKDFNNEADTPDNFQSRRPNTSFCFLDIRSPGLGDTAMYLCATSRDRRNQPQHFGDGTRLSIL.

The CDR3: CASSQDRGANVLTF. CDR3 bases: TGTGCCAGCAGCCAAGACAGAGGGGCCAACGTCCTGACTTTC. V and J are TRBV3-1 (or the pseudogene TRBV3-2) and TRBJ2-6; D uncertain. V shed 0 bases and J shed 4 bases, with 4 bases lying between them. CDR3 length equals 14 residues. Germline V gene data show CDR1 as LGHDT and CDR2 as YNNKEL (reference sequence).

This chain connects TRBV4-3 to TRBJ2-7; 7 nucleotides align to TRBD2. V shed 0 bases and J 0 bases; nucleotides not matched to a gene: 5. From germline, CDR1 is LGHNA and CDR2 YSLEER. This CDR3 is built from 16 residues. The DNA for the CDR3 is TGCGCCAGCAGCCAAGACGGAGCGGGGCCCTCCTACGAGCAGTACTTC. Its translation: CASSQDGAGPSYEQYF.

The V call is TRBV19, the J call TRBJ2-3; D is unclear. The CDR3 contains 15 residues. With 6 bases removed from V and 2 bases from J, the gap between germline ends came to 15 bases. The germline gives CDR1 LNHDA, CDR2 SQIVND (reference sequence). The CDR3 region is CASSPTESPTDTQYF. The CDR3 DNA follows: TGTGCCAGTAGCCCTACGGAGTCTCCCACAGATACGCAGTATTTT.

V and J are TRBV5-6 and TRBJ2-1, with D possibly being TRBD1 (5 bases). Germline V gene data show CDR1 as SGHDT and CDR2 as YYEEEE. The CDR3 loop spans 11 amino acids. V was clipped by 0 bases and J by 10 bases, with 5 bases between them. This CDR3 is CASSLDREQFF. Here the CDR3 DNA reads TGTGCCAGCAGCTTGGACAGGGAGCAGTTCTTC.

The V gene is TRBV19, the J gene TRBJ1-2; 12 bases are shared with TRBD1. J lost 8 bases, V lost 2 bases, and 6 bases had no gene match. Germline-derived CDR1 and CDR2 are LNHDA and SQIVND (reference sequence). The CDR3 sequence is 15 residues long. This chain's CDR3 is CASSISGQGAWGYTF. CDR3 coding DNA: TGTGCCAGTAGTATATCGGGACAGGGGGCTTGGGGCTACACCTTC.

The CDR3 loop reads CASSWGTGGAYEQYV. The CDR3 DNA is TGTGCCAGCAGCTGGGGGACGGGAGGGGCCTACGAGCAGTACGTC. The chain employs TRBV11-2 and TRBJ2-7; 8 nucleotides match TRBD2. Germline V gene lookup returns CDR1 SGHAT and CDR2 FQNNGV. V was pared by 4 bases and J by 2 bases, with 7 bases of the junction left unmatched. CDR3 length equals 15 residues.

The chain carries TRBV5-1 and TRBJ2-3; 8 bases agree with TRBD1. V trimming: 7 bases; J trimming: 3 bases; junction bases outside the gene matches: 7. The CDR3 length is 14 residues. Germline V gene sequence: CDR1 SGHRS, CDR2 YFSETQ. CDR3 amino acids: CASEGQGATDTQYF. The CDR3 bases are TGCGCCAGCGAGGGGCAGGGGGCGACAGATACGCAGTATTTT. Full variable domain (outside the CDR3, taken from reference TRBV5-1 and TRBJ2-3): KAGVTQTPRYLIKTRGQQVTLSCSPISGHRSVSWYQQTPGQGLQFLFEYFSETQRNKGNFPGRFSGRQFSNSRSEMNVSTLELGDSALYLCASEGQGATDTQYFGPGTRLTVL.

The gene calls are TRBV5-1 and TRBJ2-3, with 11 positions matching TRBD2. From germline, CDR1 is SGHRS and CDR2 YFSETQ. CDR3 length: 16 amino acids. J gave up 5 bases and V 1 base, and 6 bases lay outside the gene matches. The CDR3 protein is CASSLSSGGAGDTQYF. Here the CDR3 DNA reads TGCGCCAGCAGCTTGAGTAGCGGGGGGGCTGGAGATACGCAGTATTTT. The variable domain in full, with the rest retrieved from reference TRBV5-1 and TRBJ2-3, is KAGVTQTPRYLIKTRGQQVTLSCSPISGHRSVSWYQQTPGQGLQFLFEYFSETQRNKGNFPGRFSGRQFSNSRSEMNVSTLELGDSALYLCASSLSSGGAGDTQYFGPGTRLTVL.

This clone has only one observation. Relative to the germline gene, one junction end is altered; a read error may explain this. V is TRBV7-3 and J is TRBJ2-2; 14 positions agree with TRBD2. The CDR3 totals 19 residues. Germline CDR1 and CDR2: SGHTA and FQGTGA. The CDR3 nucleotides read TGTGCCAGCAGCTATGTGGGACTAGCGGGGGACAGCGAACACCGGGGAGCTGTTTTT. Amino acid sequence: CASSYVGLAGDSEHRGAVF.